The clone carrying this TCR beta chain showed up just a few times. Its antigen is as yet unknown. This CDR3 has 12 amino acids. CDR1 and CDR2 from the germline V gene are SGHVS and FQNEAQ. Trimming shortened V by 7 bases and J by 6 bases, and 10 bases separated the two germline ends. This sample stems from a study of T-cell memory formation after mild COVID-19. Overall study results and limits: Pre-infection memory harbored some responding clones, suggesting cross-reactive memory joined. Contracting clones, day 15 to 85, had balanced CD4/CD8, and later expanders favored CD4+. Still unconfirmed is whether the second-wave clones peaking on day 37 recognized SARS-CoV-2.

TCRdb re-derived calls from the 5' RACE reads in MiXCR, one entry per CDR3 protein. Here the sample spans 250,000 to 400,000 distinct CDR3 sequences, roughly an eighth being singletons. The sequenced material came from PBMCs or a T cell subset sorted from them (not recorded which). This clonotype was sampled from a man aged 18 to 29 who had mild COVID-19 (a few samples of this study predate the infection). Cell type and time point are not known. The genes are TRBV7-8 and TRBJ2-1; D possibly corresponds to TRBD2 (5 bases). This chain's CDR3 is CASTGSGNEQFF. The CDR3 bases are TGTGCCAGCACGGGGTCGGGCAATGAGCAGTTCTTC.